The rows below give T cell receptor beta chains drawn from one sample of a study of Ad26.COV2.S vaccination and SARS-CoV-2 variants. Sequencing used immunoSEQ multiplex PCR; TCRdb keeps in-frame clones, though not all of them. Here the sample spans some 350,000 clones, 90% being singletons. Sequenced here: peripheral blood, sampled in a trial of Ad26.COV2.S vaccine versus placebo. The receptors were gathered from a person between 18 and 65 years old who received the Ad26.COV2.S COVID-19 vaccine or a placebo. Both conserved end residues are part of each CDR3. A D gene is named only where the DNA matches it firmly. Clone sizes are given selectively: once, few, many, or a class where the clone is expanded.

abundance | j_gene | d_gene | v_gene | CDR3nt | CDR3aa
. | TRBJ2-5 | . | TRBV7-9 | TGTGCCAGCAGCTTAGGTCCCGTCGGAGCCCAAGAGACCCAGTACTTC | CASSLGPVGAQETQYF
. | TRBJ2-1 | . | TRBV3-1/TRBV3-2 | TGTGCCAGCCAGATAAACCGAGCGGCAAACAATGAGCAGTTCTTC | CASQINRAANNEQFF
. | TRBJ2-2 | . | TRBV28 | TGTGCCAGTGAGGTGGTAGGGCCGACACCGAACACCGGGGAGCTGTTTTTT | CASEVVGPTPNTGELFF
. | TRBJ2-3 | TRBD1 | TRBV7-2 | TGTGCCAGCTCCTTCAGGGGGACAGATACGCAGTATTTT | CASSFRGTDTQYF
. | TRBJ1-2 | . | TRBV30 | TGTGCCTGTCGGCAGTCAGGGGGCTACACCTTC | CACRQSGGYTF
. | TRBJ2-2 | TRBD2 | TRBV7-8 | TGTGCCAGCAGCTTTAGCGGGAGGGCGGGGACCGGGGAGCTGTTTTTT | CASSFSGRAGTGELFF
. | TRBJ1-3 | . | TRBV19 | TGTGCCAGTAGTACCTCCGCAGGGGTTGGAAACACCATATATTTT | CASSTSAGVGNTIYF
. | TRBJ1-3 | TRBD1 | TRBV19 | TGTGCCAGTCTGAAGGGGACAGGGAACTCTGGAAACACCATATATTTT | CASLKGTGNSGNTIYF
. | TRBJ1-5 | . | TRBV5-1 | TGCGCCAGCAGCTTGGAAGGAGGGAATCAGCCCCAGCATTTT | CASSLEGGNQPQHF
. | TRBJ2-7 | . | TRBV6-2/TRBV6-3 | TGTGCCAGCAGTCCACGGAGGCCACCATACGAGCAGTACTTC | CASSPRRPPYEQYF
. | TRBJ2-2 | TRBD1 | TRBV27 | TGTGCCAGCAGCCCATACAGGGGGAACACCGGGGAGCTGTTTTTT | CASSPYRGNTGELFF
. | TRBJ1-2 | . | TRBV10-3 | TGTGCCACGGCGACAGAAAACTATGGCTACACCTTC | CATATENYGYTF
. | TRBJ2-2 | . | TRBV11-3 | TGTGCCAGCAGCCCACCGACACCGAGGAACACCGGGGAGCTGTTTTTT | CASSPPTPRNTGELFF
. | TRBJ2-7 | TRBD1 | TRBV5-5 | TGTGCCAGCAGCGTCGGGACAGGGGTTGACTACGAGCAGTACTTC | CASSVGTGVDYEQYF
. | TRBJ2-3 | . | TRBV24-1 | TGTGCCACCAGTGGGGGGTTCACAGATACGCAGTATTTT | CATSGGFTDTQYF
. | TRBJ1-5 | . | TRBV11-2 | TGTGCCAGCAGCTTAGATCCCGGCCAGCCCCAGCATTTT | CASSLDPGQPQHF
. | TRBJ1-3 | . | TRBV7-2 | TGTGCCAGCAGCCCTAGAAATGGGGGCGGAAACACCATATATTTT | CASSPRNGGGNTIYF
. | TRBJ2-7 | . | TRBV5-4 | TGTGCCAGCAGCTTGGGAGCAGGTCCCTACGAGCAGTACTTC | CASSLGAGPYEQYF
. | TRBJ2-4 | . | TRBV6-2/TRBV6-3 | TGTGCCAGCAGTTATGGTCATCTGAACATTCAGTACTTC | CASSYGHLNIQYF
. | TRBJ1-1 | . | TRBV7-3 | TGTGCCAGCAGCTTGAACCCCGGGGATCTGAACACTGAAGCTTTCTTT | CASSLNPGDLNTEAFF
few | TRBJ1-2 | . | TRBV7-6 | TGTGCCAGCAGCTTAGTTGCAGGGGAGTCTGGTGGCTACACCTTC | CASSLVAGESGGYTF
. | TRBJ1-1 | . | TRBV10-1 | TGCGCCAGCAGCGAGGGCCTGAACACTGAAGCTTTCTTT | CASSEGLNTEAFF
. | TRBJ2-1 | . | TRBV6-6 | TGTGCCAGCAGCCTAGCGAATCCCTCCTACAATGAGCAGTTCTTC | CASSLANPSYNEQFF
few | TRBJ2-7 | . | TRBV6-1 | TGTGCCAGCAGTGAGACGGTTGCCTACGAGCAGTACTTC | CASSETVAYEQYF
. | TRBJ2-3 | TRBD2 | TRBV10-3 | TGTGCCATCAGTGATTTGACTAGCGGGAGGGCAGATACGCAGTATTTT | CAISDLTSGRADTQYF
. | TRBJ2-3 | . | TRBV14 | TGTGCCAGCAGCCAACTAAAGGCGGCCGGGGCCCAGTGGACAGATACGCAGTATTTT | CASSQLKAAGAQWTDTQYF
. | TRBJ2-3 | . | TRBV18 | TGTGCCAGCTCACCATCATCTGGATCAAGCACAGATACGCAGTATTTT | CASSPSSGSSTDTQYF
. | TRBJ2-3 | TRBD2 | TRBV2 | TGTGCCAGCAAGCCGGGAGGGCCCACAGATACGCAGTATTTT | CASKPGGPTDTQYF
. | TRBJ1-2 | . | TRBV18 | TGTGCCAGCTCTAGGGTCCGAAATGGCTACACCTTC | CASSRVRNGYTF
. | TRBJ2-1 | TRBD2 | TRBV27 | TGTGCCAGCAGGGAATTAGCGGGAGGCCATTCAAACTACAATGAGCAGTTCTTC | CASRELAGGHSNYNEQFF
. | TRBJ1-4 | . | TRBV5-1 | TGCGCCAGCAGCCAGTCAACTAATGAAAAACTGTTTTTT | CASSQSTNEKLFF
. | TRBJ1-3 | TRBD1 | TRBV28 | TGTGCCAGCAGTTTAACGGGACAGGGAACGGGAAACACCATATATTTT | CASSLTGQGTGNTIYF
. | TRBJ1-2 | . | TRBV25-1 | TGTGCCAGCAGTGATCTCCGATCCGTATATGGCTACACCTTC | CASSDLRSVYGYTF
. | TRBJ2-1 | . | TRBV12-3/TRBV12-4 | TGTGCCAGCAGGGATAGCTCCTACAATGAGCAGTTCTTC | CASRDSSYNEQFF
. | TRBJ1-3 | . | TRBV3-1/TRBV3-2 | TGTGCCAGCAGTGACAAGGAGTTGGCGAGCTCTGGAAACACCATATATTTT | CASSDKELASSGNTIYF
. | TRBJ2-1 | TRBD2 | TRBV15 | TGTGCCACCAGCGAGATAGGGCTAGCGGTTTACAATGAGCAGTTCTTC | CATSEIGLAVYNEQFF
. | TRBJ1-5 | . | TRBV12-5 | TGTGCTAGTGGCCCAATTAACGGAGGACCGGGACCCCAGCATTTT | CASGPINGGPGPQHF
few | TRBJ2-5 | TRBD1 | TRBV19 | TGTGCCAGTAGTATAGATGGGGGCAGGGGGATAGAGACCCAGTACTTC | CASSIDGGRGIETQYF
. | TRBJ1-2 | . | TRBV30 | TGTGCCTGGAGCTCCCCGGGGTACTATGGCTACACCTTC | CAWSSPGYYGYTF
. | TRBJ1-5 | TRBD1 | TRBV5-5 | TGTGCCAGCAGCTTTGTCGGCCGACAGGGGGTCAATCAGCCCCAGCATTTT | CASSFVGRQGVNQPQHF
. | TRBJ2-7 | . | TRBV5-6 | TGTGCCAGCAGCTTGCGTTACGAGCAGTACTTC | CASSLRYEQYF
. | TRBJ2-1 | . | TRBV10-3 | TGTGCCATCAGTCTGGGCACAAACAATGAGCAGTTCTTC | CAISLGTNNEQFF
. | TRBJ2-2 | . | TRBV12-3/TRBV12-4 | TGTGCCAGCAGTTTACCCGGGGAGCTGTTTTTT | CASSLPGELFF
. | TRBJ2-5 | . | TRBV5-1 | TGCGCCAGCAGCCCCGGACTGATACAAGAGACCCAGTACTTC | CASSPGLIQETQYF